Given below is one TCR beta chain in context. Its antigen remains unknown. Some clones are missing from TCRdb's copy, which holds only in-frame ones; the method was immunoSEQ multiplex PCR. The data hold over 100,000 clones, with 85% to 95% observed a single time. This entry is derived from a study of siplizumab effects on memory and regulatory T cells. Study conclusions and caveats: Naive or memory phenotype was unassignable for roughly 80-96% of proliferating CD4+ or CD8+ clones. Confirmatory evidence of suppressive function in proliferating siplizumab-culture Tregs was not obtained. With siplizumab, cumulative frequency of CD4+ memory-derived alloreactive sequences dropped significantly.

This TCR was recovered from a human donor in good health. The sample comprised Tregs sorted from blood.

CDR3 nucleotide sequence: TGTGCCAGCAGCGTAACTAGCGGGAGCTCCTACAATGAGCAGTTCTTC. Translating it yields CASSVTSGSSYNEQFF. V and J are TRBV9 and TRBJ2-1, with 11 bases matching TRBD2. The CDR3 is 16 amino acids. J was trimmed by 0 bases and V by 1 base; bases with no gene match: 0. Per the germline V gene, CDR1 is SGDLS and CDR2 is YYNGEE.